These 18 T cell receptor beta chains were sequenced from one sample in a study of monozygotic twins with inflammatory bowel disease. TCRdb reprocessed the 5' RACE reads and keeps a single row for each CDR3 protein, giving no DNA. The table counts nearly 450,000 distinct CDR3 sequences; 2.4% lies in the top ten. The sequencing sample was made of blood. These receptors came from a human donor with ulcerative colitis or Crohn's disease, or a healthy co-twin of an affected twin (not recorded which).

The CDR3 loop is CASSQGPTGPNTEAFF. The V and J genes are TRBV3-1 and TRBJ1-1; TCRdb's D call, TRBD1, is unchecked because there is no DNA. Germline V CDR1 and CDR2: LGHDT, YNNKEL (reference sequence). This CDR3 is 16 amino acids long.

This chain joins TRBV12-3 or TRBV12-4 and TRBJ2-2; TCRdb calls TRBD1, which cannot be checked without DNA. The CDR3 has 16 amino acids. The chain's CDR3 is CASSSTVLANTGELFF.

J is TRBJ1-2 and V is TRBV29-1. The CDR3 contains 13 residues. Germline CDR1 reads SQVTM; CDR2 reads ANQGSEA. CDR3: CSVDGQRNYGYTF.

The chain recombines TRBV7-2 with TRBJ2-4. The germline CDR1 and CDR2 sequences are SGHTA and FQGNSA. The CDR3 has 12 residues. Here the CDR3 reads CASSYGPENQYF.

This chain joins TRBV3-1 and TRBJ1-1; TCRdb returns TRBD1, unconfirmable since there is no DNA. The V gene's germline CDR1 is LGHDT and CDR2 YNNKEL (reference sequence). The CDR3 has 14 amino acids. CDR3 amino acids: CASSSRDRVTEAFF.

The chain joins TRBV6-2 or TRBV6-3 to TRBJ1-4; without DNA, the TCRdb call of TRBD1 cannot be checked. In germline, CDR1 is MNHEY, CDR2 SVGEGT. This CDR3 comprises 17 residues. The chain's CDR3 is CASSYDRADATNEKLFF.

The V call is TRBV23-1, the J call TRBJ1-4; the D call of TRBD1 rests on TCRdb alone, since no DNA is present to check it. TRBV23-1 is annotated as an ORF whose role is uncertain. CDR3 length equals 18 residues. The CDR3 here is CASARDRTETATNEKLFF.

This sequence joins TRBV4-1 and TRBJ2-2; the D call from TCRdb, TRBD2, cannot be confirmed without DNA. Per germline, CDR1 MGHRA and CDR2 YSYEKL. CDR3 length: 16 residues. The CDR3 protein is CASSPLAGGVTGELFF.

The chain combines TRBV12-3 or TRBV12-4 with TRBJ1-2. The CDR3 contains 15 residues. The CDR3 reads CASSFSQVVIYGYTF.

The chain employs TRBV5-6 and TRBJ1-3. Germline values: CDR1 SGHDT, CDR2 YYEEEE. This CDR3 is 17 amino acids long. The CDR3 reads CASSRATSLSSGNTIYF.

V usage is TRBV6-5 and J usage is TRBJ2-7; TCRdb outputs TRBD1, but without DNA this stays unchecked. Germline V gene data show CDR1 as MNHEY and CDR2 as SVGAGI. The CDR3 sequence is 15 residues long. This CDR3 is CASSYSTPDNYEQYF.

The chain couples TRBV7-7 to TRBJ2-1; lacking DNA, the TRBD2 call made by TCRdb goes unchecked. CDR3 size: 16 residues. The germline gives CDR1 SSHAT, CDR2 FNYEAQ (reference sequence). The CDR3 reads CASSLGPAGAGNEQFF.

The CDR3 sequence: CSVGEGFGFTF. V and J are TRBV29-1 and TRBJ1-2. From germline, CDR1 is SQVTM and CDR2 ANQGSEA. The length of the CDR3 is 11 residues.

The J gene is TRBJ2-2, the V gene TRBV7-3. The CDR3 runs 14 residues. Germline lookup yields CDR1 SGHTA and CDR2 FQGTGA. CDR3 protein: CASSYDPNTGELFF.

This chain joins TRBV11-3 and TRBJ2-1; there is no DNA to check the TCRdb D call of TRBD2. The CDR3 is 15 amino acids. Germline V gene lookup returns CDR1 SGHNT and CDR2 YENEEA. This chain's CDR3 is CASSPGTSGSAEQFF.

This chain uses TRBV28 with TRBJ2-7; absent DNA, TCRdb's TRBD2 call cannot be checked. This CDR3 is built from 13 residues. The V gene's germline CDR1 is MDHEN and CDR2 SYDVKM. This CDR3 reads CASWGLDSYEQYF.

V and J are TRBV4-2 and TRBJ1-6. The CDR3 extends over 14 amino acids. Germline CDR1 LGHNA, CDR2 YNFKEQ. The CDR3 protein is CASSQAVGNSPLHF.

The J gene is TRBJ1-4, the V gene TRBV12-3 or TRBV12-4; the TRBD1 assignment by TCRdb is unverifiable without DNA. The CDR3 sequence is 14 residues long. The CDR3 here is CASSLVREREKLFF.